This TCR beta chain emerged from a study of CXCR3-negative and CXCR3-positive naive CD8 T cells. Regarding the study as a whole: Memory cells showed distinct TRBV-TRBJ patterns, while the two naive subsets matched. CXCR3 expression dropped partially after cryopreservation, and most assays relied on fresh PBMCs. More hydrophobic TRB CDR3s were found in CXCR3-positive naive cells than in CXCR3-negative naive cells. Diversity proved comparably high across both naive subsets and much lower in memory CD8+ cells.

Germline values: CDR1 ENHRY, CDR2 SYGVKD. The CDR3 spans 16 residues. This clonotype is called medium-sized based on its frequency. Its antigen is unknown. TRB cDNA was prepared as libraries by UMI-labeled 5' RACE. TCRdb reanalyzed the 5' RACE reads, giving one entry per CDR3 protein sequence and no DNA. The table lists roughly 6,000 distinct CDR3 sequences. CD45RO-CCR7+CD27+CD95- cells counted as naive CD8+ T cells. The material sequenced was naive CXCR3+ CD8+ T cells from blood. Sample subset: CD45RO-CCR7+CD27+CD95- naive CD8+ T cells expressing CXCR3 (TNR3+). The receptor's source is a human donor in good health. Some clones in this sample may be carry-over from other donors' samples. The V call is TRBV10-3, the J call TRBJ1-2. Here the CDR3 reads CAISESQSLDYYGYTF.